These 22 T cell receptor beta chains share one sample of origin, sequenced in a study of CD8+CD57+ T cells in acquired aplastic anemia. In patients chosen for sequencing, flow cytometry had shown CD8+CD57+ cell expansion. TCR beta VDJ and CDR3 were profiled, and genomic DNA was the template. TCRdb reprocessed the reads with MiXCR, giving one entry per CDR3 protein. The sample shows 150,000 to 200,000 distinct CDR3 sequences, over 55% of them seen only once. Sequencing used sorted CD4+, CD8+, or CD8+CD57+ T cells (not recorded which) from PBMCs. All receptors derive from a human donor with aplastic anemia.

V usage is TRBV7-8 and J usage is TRBJ1-6; D is ambiguous. V shed 11 bases and J shed 11 bases, with 7 bases lying between them. The CDR3 covers 9 residues. CDR1 is SGHVS, CDR2 FQNEAQ, per germline. CDR3 amino acids: CAGITPLHF. CDR3 sequence (DNA): TGTGCCGGTATTACACCCCTCCACTTT.

This clonotype was found once. The J gene is TRBJ1-1, the V gene TRBV7-9; D gene ambiguous. Germline V lookup: CDR1 SEHNR, CDR2 FQNEAQ (reference sequence). The length of the CDR3 is 14 residues. V was pared by 1 base and J by 0 bases, with 6 bases between. The CDR3 spells CASSLERLNTEAFF. CDR3 coding DNA: TGTGCCAGCAGCTTAGAAAGGCTGAACACTGAAGCTTTCTTT. Supplemented by reference TRBV7-9 and TRBJ1-1, the full variable domain reads DTGVSQNPRHKITKRGQNVTFRCDPISEHNRLYWYRQTLGQGPEFLTYFQNEAQLEKSRLLSDRFSAERPKGSFSTLEIQRTEQGDSAMYLCASSLERLNTEAFFGQGTRLTVV.

The chain has TRBV15 and TRBJ1-6; the D is unclear. Germline assignment: CDR1 LNHNV and CDR2 YYDKDF (reference sequence). This CDR3 is 17 amino acids long. The V and J ends lost 0 bases and 0 bases respectively, with 9 bases between them. This CDR3 is CATSRDPSSSYNSPLHF. The CDR3, as DNA: TGTGCCACCAGCAGAGATCCCTCTAGCTCCTATAATTCACCCCTCCACTTT.

This clonotype was seen repeatedly, ten times or more. The V and J genes are TRBV27 and TRBJ2-1, with TRBD1 as a possible D gene (6 bases). This CDR3 is built from 15 residues. Germline values: CDR1 MNHEY, CDR2 SMNVEV (reference sequence). V was cut by 3 bases and J by 2 bases, with 11 bases left in between. The CDR3 sequence is CASSLERTAYNEQFF. Here the CDR3 DNA reads TGTGCCAGCAGTTTGGAGAGGACAGCCTACAATGAGCAGTTCTTC.

Comment on this clonotype: At one of its ends the junction is not consistent with the germline gene, which may arise from a read error. The CDR3 DNA reads TGTGCCAGTCTTCCCAACAGATCTGGAAACACCATATATTTT. It codes for CASLPNRSGNTIYF. V and J are TRBV10-1 and TRBJ1-3; D is ambiguous. This CDR3 has 14 amino acids. From germline, CDR1 is WNHNN and CDR2 SYGVQD (reference sequence).

The V gene is TRBV24-1, the J gene TRBJ2-1, with D unclear. The CDR3 extends over 15 amino acids. The germline CDR1 and CDR2 sequences are KGHDR and SFDVKD. The V end lost 0 bases, the J end lost 6 bases, and 11 bases lay between the germline ends. In DNA, the CDR3 is TGTGCCACCAGTGATTTGGGGGTCGGCGCCAATGAGCAGTTCTTC. Its protein product is CATSDLGVGANEQFF.

V is TRBV5-1 and J is TRBJ2-3; TRBD2 aligns across 13 bases. V shed 3 bases, J shed 2 bases, and the junction held 6 bases outside the gene matches. The CDR3 contains 17 residues. Germline V gene sequence: CDR1 SGHRS, CDR2 YFSETQ. DNA of the CDR3: TGCGCCAGCAGCTCCGGAGGGACTAGCGGGATCACAGATACGCAGTATTTT. This encodes CASSSGGTSGITDTQYF.

This rearrangement joins TRBV7-9 to TRBJ2-2, with D tentatively TRBD2 (6 bases). V was shortened by 7 bases and J by 6 bases, with 12 bases between the two germline ends. In germline, CDR1 is SEHNR, CDR2 FQNEAQ (reference sequence). CDR3 length equals 13 residues. The CDR3 region has the DNA TGTGCCAGCAAGACTAGTAGGGCCGGGGAGCTGTTTTTT. Residues: CASKTSRAGELFF.

This clonotype has only a few counts. The chain uses TRBV20-1 and TRBJ2-1; 7 bases agree with TRBD2. The length of the CDR3 is 13 residues. The trim removed 5 bases at V and 5 bases at J, leaving 6 bases unmatched. Looked up from germline, CDR1 is DFQATT and CDR2 is SNEGSKA (reference sequence). CDR3 DNA: TGCAGTGCTCCTGGGACTACGAACAATGAGCAGTTCTTC. Translating it yields CSAPGTTNNEQFF.

V gene TRBV7-9 combines with J gene TRBJ2-5; 10 bases agree with TRBD2. V dropped 3 bases and J dropped 3; count of bases not matched to a gene: 4. This CDR3 is built from 15 residues. Germline loops: CDR1 SEHNR, CDR2 FQNEAQ (reference sequence). Here the CDR3 reads CASSFWLAGEETQYF. The CDR3 DNA follows: TGTGCCAGCAGCTTTTGGCTAGCGGGGGAAGAGACCCAGTACTTC. Supplemented by reference TRBV7-9 and TRBJ2-5, the full variable domain reads DTGVSQNPRHKITKRGQNVTFRCDPISEHNRLYWYRQTLGQGPEFLTYFQNEAQLEKSRLLSDRFSAERPKGSFSTLEIQRTEQGDSAMYLCASSFWLAGEETQYFGPGTRLLVL.

With respect to this clonotype: The junction shows a germline mismatch at one end, possibly a read error. The chain couples TRBV20-1 to TRBJ2-7; weak D call: TRBD1 (5 bases). CDR3 length equals 10 residues. Germline loops: CDR1 DFQATT, CDR2 SNEGSKA (reference sequence). The CDR3 here is CSASGFSSTF. Here the CDR3 DNA reads TGCAGTGCTTCAGGGTTTAGCTCTACATTC.

The chain is built from TRBV15 and TRBJ1-2; TRBD1 matches 9 bases. Germline assignment: CDR1 LNHNV and CDR2 YYDKDF (reference sequence). The CDR3 spans 13 residues. Losses at the gene ends were 2 bases for V and 8 bases for J; bases not matched to a gene: 3. The CDR3 region is CATSRTGGSGYTF. The CDR3 DNA reads TGTGCCACCAGCAGAACAGGGGGCAGCGGCTACACCTTC. The entire variable domain, with the rest obtained from reference TRBV15 and TRBJ1-2, is as follows: DAMVIQNPRYQVTQFGKPVTLSCSQTLNHNVMYWYQQKSSQAPKLLFHYYDKDFNNEADTPDNFQSRRPNTSFCFLDIRSPGLGDTAMYLCATSRTGGSGYTFGSGTRLTVV.

This chain connects TRBV5-1 to TRBJ1-3; D is uncertain. This CDR3 region has 13 residues. Per the germline V gene, CDR1 is SGHRS and CDR2 is YFSETQ. Trimming cost V 2 bases and J 1 base, with 4 bases left between them. CDR3 nucleotide sequence: TGCGCCAGCAGCTTAATATCTGGAAACACCATATATTTT. Amino acid sequence: CASSLISGNTIYF.

This clonotype was seen only a few times. The chain links TRBV20-1 to TRBJ1-6; D gene uncertain. The germline V gene has CDR1 DFQATT and CDR2 SNEGSKA (reference sequence). The CDR3 is made up of 12 amino acids. Between the trimmed V and J ends, which lost 2 bases and 8 bases, there was a span of 7 bases. CDR3 nucleotide sequence: TGCAGTGCTAGATCGGACTATTCACCCCTCCACTTT. It codes for CSARSDYSPLHF.

The chain recombines TRBV5-6 with TRBJ2-7, with 7 bases fitting TRBD1. Germline V gene data show CDR1 as SGHDT and CDR2 as YYEEEE. The CDR3 spans 13 residues. V shed 5 bases, J shed 2 bases, and the junction held 4 bases outside the gene matches. In DNA, the CDR3 is TGTGCCAGCAGATCGACAGGGACCTACGAGCAGTACTTC. This gives the protein CASRSTGTYEQYF.

The chain uses TRBV2 and TRBJ2-1, with 7 bases aligning to TRBD1. CDR3 size: 15 residues. Germline CDR1 SNHLY, CDR2 FYNNEI. The V segment lost 2 bases and the J segment 0 bases; nucleotides outside the gene matches: 1. The CDR3 nucleotides read TGTGCCAGCAGTGAAACAGGGGTCTCCTACAATGAGCAGTTCTTC. Translated, it gives CASSETGVSYNEQFF.

CDR3 in amino acids: CSARVQGTYGYTF. The DNA of the CDR3 is TGCAGTGCTAGAGTTCAGGGGACCTATGGCTACACCTTC. The rearrangement uses TRBV20-1 and TRBJ1-2, with a weak D call TRBD1 (6 bases). Germline lookup yields CDR1 DFQATT and CDR2 SNEGSKA (reference sequence). V lost 1 base, J lost 4 bases, and 10 bases lay in between. This CDR3 is built from 13 residues.

The rearrangement links TRBV24-1 to TRBJ2-7; D remains unclear. Germline-derived CDR1 and CDR2 are KGHDR and SFDVKD. The CDR3 runs to 16 residues. Trimming took off 7 bases at V and 1 base at J, with 19 bases between the two ends. The CDR3 DNA sequence: TGTGCCACCAGCCCCTTAATCCCCGGGCCTTCCTACGAGCAGTACTTC. As protein: CATSPLIPGPSYEQYF.

The chain employs TRBV20-1 and TRBJ2-1, with 7 positions matching TRBD2. The V and J ends lost 0 bases and 2 bases, in that order; junction bases with no gene match: 4. The germline gives CDR1 DFQATT, CDR2 SNEGSKA (reference sequence). The CDR3 loop spans 15 amino acids. DNA for the CDR3: TGCAGTGCTAGAGATCGACGGGGGGCCTACAATGAGCAGTTCTTC. Its translation is CSARDRRGAYNEQFF.

The genes are TRBV9 and TRBJ2-7; 9 nucleotides match TRBD1. The V and J ends lost 5 bases and 6 bases, in that order; junction bases with no gene match: 6. Germline values: CDR1 SGDLS, CDR2 YYNGEE. The CDR3 loop spans 13 amino acids. CDR3 coding DNA: TGTGCCAGCAGGGACAGGGGAGTCTCCGAGCAGTACTTC. Protein: CASRDRGVSEQYF.

The rearrangement joins TRBV2 to TRBJ1-6; D gene uncertain. CDR1 and CDR2 (germline): SNHLY, FYNNEI. The V and J ends lost 8 bases and 7 bases respectively, with 15 bases between them. This CDR3 has 14 residues. The CDR3 DNA is TGTGCCAGCCGCCGGGTTCTGCGAAATTCACCCCTCCACTTT. This gives the protein CASRRVLRNSPLHF.

This clonotype has a handful of counts. V is TRBV20-1 and J is TRBJ1-6; no clear D gene. CDR3 length: 13 amino acids. The V end was cut by 2 bases, the J end by 9 bases, with 11 bases between. Germline-derived CDR1 and CDR2 are DFQATT and SNEGSKA (reference sequence). Here the CDR3 DNA reads TGCAGTGCTAGATCACAGAATTTTTCACCCCTCCACTTT. This codes for CSARSQNFSPLHF.